This T cell receptor beta chain is from a study of T cell repertoires in cytomegalovirus infection. In regard to this clonotype: Its antigen is undetermined.

TCRdb reanalysed the reads using MiXCR and keeps one entry per CDR3 protein. Here the sample spans around 500,000 distinct CDR3 sequences, about 39% being singletons. The CDR3 is 15 residues long. V trimming: 4 bases; J trimming: 4 bases; junction bases outside the gene matches: 6. Germline V gene data show CDR1 as MNHEY and CDR2 as SVGAGI. This receptor was identified in a human donor in good health (CMV status not recorded). Some clones in this sample may be carry-over from other donors' samples. Sequencing was performed on cultured PBMCs, taken from culture after CMV antigen stimulation. V usage is TRBV6-5 and J usage is TRBJ2-7, with 11 bases matching TRBD2. The CDR3 coding sequence is TGTGCCAGCAGTTCCACGACTAGCGGGAAGTACGAGCAGTACTTC. Translation: CASSSTTSGKYEQYF.